This T cell receptor beta chain was identified during a study of cytomegalovirus exposure and HLA in healthy donors (dated by TCRdb to between 2016 and 2019). Context from the whole study: The roughly 670 repertoires of the first cohort and the 120 validation repertoires were produced on the same platform, according to a later analysis. The aim of the study was to test whether cataloging public T cell receptors could identify signatures of past pathogen exposure. A separate validation cohort of roughly 120 different subjects was used in addition to the approximately 640-subject first cohort. To predict cytomegalovirus infection status, the study brought together high-throughput TCR immunosequencing, statistical association of individual TCRs with disease status, and machine learning. The paper's findings and limits, for the study overall: Most TCR sequences were observed very rarely across donors, whereas some public TCRs were present in many individuals. In both the original and validation cohorts, the classifier was reported to diagnose cytomegalovirus status with high specificity and sensitivity. In vitro tests confirmed that a few of the cytomegalovirus-associated TCR beta chains recognize cytomegalovirus antigens. Subsequent analysis determined that TCRs grouped into clusters in the first cohort also showed a tendency toward co-occurrence across the 130 or so validation repertoires, and about 94% of cluster scores exceeded 0. The authors suggested that the approach could potentially be generalized to other disease states and immunological phenotypes. A total of 150 to 200 TCR beta chains were listed by the study as associated with cytomegalovirus. A later analysis lacked HLA typing for the validation cohort, so it scored co-occurrence in that cohort across all 110 or so repertoires.

To note about this clone: Its recognized antigen is unknown. Qualities for individual bases were not recorded, and no much larger clone is one base off.

Preparation of the library involved the immunoSEQ multiplex PCR assay. The authors processed their data as follows. A statistical classification framework was built for diagnosing cytomegalovirus status from the catalog of TCR beta chain sequences. TCRdb took this table from immuneACCESS and kept in-frame rearrangements with V and J called. Such tables lack part of the clones; where checked against another copy, unresolved V genes explain under half of the gap, and the rest is unexplained. D and trimming come from the DNA, and the V and J calls and clone size come from that table. Here the sample has 100,000 to 150,000 clones; approximately 88% occur a single time. The top ten clonotypes cover roughly 2% of the sample. Its CDR3 holds 17 amino acids, cysteine through phenylalanine. Kept here is only the CDR3 DNA, which spans 51 bases and is read in frame from base 1. Separate from the approximately 690-subject first cohort, the validation cohort of roughly 120 subjects was the group to which the donors belonged.

The sequence was collected from a woman between 18 and 30 years old in good health and CMV-seronegative. The sequenced sample was PBMCs. The sequence is built from TRBV21-1 and TRBJ2-7; the DNA was not compared with TRBD2, the D call given in the table. TRBV21-1 is shown as a pseudogene. At the DNA level, the sequence is TGTGCCAGCACCCCCGAAGGACTAGCGGGAGGGGTGAACGAGCAGTACTTC. It translates as CASTPEGLAGGVNEQYF.